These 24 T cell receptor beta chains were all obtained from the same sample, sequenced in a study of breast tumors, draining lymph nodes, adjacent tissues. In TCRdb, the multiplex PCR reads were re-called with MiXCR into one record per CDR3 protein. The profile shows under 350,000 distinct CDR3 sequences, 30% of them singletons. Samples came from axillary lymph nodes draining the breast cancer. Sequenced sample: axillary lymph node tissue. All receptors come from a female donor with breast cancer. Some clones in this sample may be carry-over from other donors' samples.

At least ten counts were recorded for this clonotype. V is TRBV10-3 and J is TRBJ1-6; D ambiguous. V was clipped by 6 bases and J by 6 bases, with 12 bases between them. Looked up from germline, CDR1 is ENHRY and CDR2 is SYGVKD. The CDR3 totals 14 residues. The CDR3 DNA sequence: TGTGCCATCAGGCGGGAGACCGCTAATTCACCCCTCCACTTT. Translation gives CAIRRETANSPLHF.

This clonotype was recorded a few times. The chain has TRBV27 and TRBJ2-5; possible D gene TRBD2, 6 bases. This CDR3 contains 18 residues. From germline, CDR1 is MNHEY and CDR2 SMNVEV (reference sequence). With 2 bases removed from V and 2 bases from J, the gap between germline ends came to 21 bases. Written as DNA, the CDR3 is TGTGCCAGCAGTTTAAGAAATTCCGGGACTGATTTTCAAGAGACCCAGTACTTC. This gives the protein CASSLRNSGTDFQETQYF.

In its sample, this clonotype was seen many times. This CDR3 reads CASSGTDSYEQYF. CDR3 coding DNA: TGTGCCAGCAGCGGGACGGATTCCTACGAGCAGTACTTC. The chain couples TRBV11-1 to TRBJ2-7, with D perhaps TRBD1 or TRBD2 (5 bases each). The V and J ends lost 5 bases and 1 base respectively, with 9 bases between them. The CDR3 contains 13 residues. Germline CDR1 is SGHAT and CDR2 is FQDESV (reference sequence).

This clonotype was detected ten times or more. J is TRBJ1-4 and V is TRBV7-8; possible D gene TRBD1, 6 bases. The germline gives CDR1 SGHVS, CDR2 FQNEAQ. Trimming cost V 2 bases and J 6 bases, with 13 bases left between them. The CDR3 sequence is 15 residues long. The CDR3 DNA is TGTGCCAGCAGCTTATCTGGACAGAACTATGAAAAACTGTTTTTT. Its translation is CASSLSGQNYEKLFF.

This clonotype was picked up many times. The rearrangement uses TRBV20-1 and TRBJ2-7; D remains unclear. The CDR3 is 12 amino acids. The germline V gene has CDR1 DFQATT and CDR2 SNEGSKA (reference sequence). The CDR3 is CSASIRTYEQYF. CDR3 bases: TGCAGCGCCTCCATCAGAACCTACGAGCAGTACTTC.

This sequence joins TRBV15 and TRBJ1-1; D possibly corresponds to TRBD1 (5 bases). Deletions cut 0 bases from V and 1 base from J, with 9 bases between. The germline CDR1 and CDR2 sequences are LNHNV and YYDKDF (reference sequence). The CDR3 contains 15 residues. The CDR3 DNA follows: TGTGCCACCAGCAGAGATAGGGGCCCGAACACTGAAGCTTTCTTT. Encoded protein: CATSRDRGPNTEAFF. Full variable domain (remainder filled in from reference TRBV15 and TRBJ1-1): DAMVIQNPRYQVTQFGKPVTLSCSQTLNHNVMYWYQQKSSQAPKLLFHYYDKDFNNEADTPDNFQSRRPNTSFCFLDIRSPGLGDTAMYLCATSRDRGPNTEAFFGQGTRLTVV.

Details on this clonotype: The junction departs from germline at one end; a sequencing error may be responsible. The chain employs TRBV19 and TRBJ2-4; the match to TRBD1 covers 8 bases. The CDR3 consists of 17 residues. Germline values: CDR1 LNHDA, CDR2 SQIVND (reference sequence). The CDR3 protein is CASSIRELQGAKNIQSF. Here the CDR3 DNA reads TGTGCCAGTAGTATAAGGGAACTCCAGGGGGCCAAAAACATTCAGTCCTTC. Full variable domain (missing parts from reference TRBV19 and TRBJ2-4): DGGITQSPKYLFRKEGQNVTLSCEQNLNHDAMYWYRQDPGQGLRLIYYSQIVNDFQKGDIAEGYSVSREKKESFPLTVTSAQKNPTAFYLCASSIRELQGAKNIQSFGAGTRLSVL.

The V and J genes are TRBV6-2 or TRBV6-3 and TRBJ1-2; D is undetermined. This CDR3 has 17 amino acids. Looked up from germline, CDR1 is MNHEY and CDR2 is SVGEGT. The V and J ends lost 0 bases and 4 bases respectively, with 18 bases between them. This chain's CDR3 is CASSYSPRPPQRYGYTF. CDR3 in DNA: TGTGCCAGCAGTTACTCCCCCAGACCCCCGCAGCGCTATGGCTACACCTTC.

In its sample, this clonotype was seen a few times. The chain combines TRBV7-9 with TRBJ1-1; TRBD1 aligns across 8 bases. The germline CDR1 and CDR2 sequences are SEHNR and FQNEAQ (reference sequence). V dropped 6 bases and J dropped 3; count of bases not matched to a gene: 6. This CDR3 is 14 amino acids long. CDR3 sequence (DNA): TGTGCCAGCAGGACACAGGGGGGGGACACTGAAGCTTTCTTT. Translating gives CASRTQGGDTEAFF.

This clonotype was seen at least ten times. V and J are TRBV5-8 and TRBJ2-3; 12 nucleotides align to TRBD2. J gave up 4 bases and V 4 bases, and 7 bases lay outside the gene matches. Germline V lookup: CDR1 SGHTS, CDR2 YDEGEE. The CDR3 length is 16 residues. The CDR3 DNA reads TGTGCCAGCAGCCCCCGACTAGCGGGAGACCCAGATACGCAGTATTTT. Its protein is CASSPRLAGDPDTQYF.

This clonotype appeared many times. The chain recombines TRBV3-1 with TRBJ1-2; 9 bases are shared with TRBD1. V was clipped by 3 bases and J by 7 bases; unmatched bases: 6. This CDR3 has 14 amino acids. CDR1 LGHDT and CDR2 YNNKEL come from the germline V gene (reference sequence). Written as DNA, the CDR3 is TGTGCCAGCAGCCAGGGGACAGGGAGTCGTGGCTACACCTTC. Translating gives CASSQGTGSRGYTF.

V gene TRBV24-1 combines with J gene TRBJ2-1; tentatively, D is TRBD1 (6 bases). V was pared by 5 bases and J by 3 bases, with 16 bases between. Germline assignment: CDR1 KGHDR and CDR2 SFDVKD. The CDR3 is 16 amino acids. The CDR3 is CATSASTGRIYNEQFF. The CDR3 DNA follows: TGTGCCACCAGTGCTAGCACAGGGCGGATCTACAATGAGCAGTTCTTC.

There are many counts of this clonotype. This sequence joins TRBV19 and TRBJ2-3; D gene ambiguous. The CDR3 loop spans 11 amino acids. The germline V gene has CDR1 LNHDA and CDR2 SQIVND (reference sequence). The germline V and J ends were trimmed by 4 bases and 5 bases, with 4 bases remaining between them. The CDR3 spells CASSSGDTQYF. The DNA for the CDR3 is TGTGCCAGTAGTAGCGGAGATACGCAGTATTTT.

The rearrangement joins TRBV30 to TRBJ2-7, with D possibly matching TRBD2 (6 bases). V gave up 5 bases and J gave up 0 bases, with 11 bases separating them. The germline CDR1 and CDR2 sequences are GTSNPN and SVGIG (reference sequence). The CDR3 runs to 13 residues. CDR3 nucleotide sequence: TGTGCCTGGCGGGACTCCGGCTCCTACGAGCAGTACTTC. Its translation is CAWRDSGSYEQYF.

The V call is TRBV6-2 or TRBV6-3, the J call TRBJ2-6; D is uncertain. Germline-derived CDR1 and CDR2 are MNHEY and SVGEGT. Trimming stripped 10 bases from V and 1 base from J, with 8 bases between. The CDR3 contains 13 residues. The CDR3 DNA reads TGTGCCACACTCTTTTCTGGGGCCAACGTCCTGACTTTC. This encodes CATLFSGANVLTF.

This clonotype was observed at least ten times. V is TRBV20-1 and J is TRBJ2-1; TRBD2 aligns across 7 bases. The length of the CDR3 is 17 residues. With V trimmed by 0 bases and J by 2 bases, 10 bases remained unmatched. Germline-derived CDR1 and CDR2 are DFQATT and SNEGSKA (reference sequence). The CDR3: CSARDLGGPSPYNEQFF. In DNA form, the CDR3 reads TGCAGTGCTAGAGATCTGGGAGGGCCTAGCCCCTACAATGAGCAGTTCTTC.

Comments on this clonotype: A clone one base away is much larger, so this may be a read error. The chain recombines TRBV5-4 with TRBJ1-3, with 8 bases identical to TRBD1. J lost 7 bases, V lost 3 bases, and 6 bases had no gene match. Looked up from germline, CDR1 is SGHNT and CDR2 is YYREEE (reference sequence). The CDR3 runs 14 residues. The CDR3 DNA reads TGTGCCAGCAGCTGGGGACAGGCAGACAACACCATATATTTT. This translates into CASSWGQADNTIYF.

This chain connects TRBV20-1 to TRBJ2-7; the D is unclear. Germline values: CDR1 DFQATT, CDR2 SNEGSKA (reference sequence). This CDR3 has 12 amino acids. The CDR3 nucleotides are TGCAGCTTAAACCTGGCCGATTACGAGCAGTACTTC. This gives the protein CSLNLADYEQYF.

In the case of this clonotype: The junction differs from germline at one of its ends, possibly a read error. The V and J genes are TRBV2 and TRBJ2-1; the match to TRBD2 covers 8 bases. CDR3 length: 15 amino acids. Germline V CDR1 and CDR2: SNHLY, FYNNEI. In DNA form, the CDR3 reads TGTGCCAGTAGTGAGACACTAGCGGATGCAACGAGCAGTTCTTTC. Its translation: CASSETLADATSSSF.

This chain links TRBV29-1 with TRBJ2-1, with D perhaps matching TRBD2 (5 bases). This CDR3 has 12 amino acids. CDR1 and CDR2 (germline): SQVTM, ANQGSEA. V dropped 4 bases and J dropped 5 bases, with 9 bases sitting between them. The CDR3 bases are TGCAGCGTTGCGCAGAGGGACAATGAGCAGTTCTTC. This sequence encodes CSVAQRDNEQFF.

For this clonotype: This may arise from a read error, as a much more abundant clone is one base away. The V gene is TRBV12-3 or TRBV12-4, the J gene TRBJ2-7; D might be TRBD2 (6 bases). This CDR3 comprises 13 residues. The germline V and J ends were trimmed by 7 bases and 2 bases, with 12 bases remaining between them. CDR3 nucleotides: TGTGCCAGCACCGGGGGTGACGCCTACGAGCAGTACTTC. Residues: CASTGGDAYEQYF.

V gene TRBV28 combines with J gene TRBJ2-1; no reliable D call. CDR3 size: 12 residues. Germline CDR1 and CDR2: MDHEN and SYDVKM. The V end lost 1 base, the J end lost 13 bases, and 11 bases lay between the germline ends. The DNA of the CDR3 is TGTGCCAGCAGTTTATCTTTCCCGAATCAGTTCTTC. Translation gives CASSLSFPNQFF.

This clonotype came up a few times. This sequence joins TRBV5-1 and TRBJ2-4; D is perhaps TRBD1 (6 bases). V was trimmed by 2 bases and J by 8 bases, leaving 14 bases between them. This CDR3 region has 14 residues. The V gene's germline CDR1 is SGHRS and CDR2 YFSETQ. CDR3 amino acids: CASSLGQTNDIQYF. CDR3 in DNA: TGCGCCAGCAGCTTAGGACAGACTAATGACATTCAGTACTTC.

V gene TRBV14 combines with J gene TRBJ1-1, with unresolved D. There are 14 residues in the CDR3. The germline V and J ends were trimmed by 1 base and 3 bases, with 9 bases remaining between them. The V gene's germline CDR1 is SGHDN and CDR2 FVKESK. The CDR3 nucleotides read TGTGCCAGCAGCCAAGCGGGCATGGACACTGAAGCTTTCTTT. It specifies CASSQAGMDTEAFF.